A single sample is the source of the 7 T cell receptor beta chains below, sequenced in a study of blood T cell repertoires in COVID-19. The repertoire was sequenced with immunoSEQ multiplex PCR; TCRdb's copy has only in-frame clones and lacks some. The repertoire holds around 100,000 clones, 80% to 90% seen once, with 2.1% in the top ten. Material: peripheral blood. The receptors shown here come from a human donor in a cohort sampled during active COVID-19.

The chain recombines TRBV4-1 with TRBJ2-1, with TRBD2 matching over 7 bases. The germline V gene encodes CDR1 MGHRA and CDR2 YSYEKL. This CDR3 has 17 amino acids. The J segment lost 1 base and the V segment lost 0 bases, leaving 6 bases of the junction unmatched. The CDR3 nucleotides are TGCGCCAGCAGCCAAGAGAGTGGGGAGGGATCCTACAATGAGCAGTTCTTC. Its translation: CASSQESGEGSYNEQFF.

This clone was seen more than once but under ten times. The chain couples TRBV5-5 to TRBJ1-3; D may be TRBD1 (5 bases). The CDR3 length is 15 residues. V shed 1 base and J shed 3 bases, with 11 bases lying between them. Germline V gene lookup returns CDR1 SGHKS and CDR2 YYEKEE (reference sequence). The CDR3 DNA reads TGTGCCAGCAGCTTGAATAGGGGAATTGGAAACACCATATATTTT. Translation: CASSLNRGIGNTIYF.

The chain is built from TRBV7-3 and TRBJ2-1; TRBD2 matches 14 bases. CDR3 length equals 15 residues. Germline trimming cut 4 bases from V and 8 bases from J; bases unmatched to any gene: 4. Germline assignment: CDR1 SGHTA and CDR2 FQGTGA. The CDR3 here is CASSSRTSGGHEQFF. CDR3 DNA: TGTGCCAGCAGCTCGCGGACTAGCGGGGGGCATGAGCAGTTCTTC. Complete variable domain (other parts from reference TRBV7-3 and TRBJ2-1): GAGVSQTPSNKVTEKGKYVELRCDPISGHTALYWYRQSLGQGPEFLIYFQGTGAADDSGLPNDRFFAVRPEGSVSTLKIQRTERGDSAVYLCASSSRTSGGHEQFFGPGTRLTVL.

The chain combines TRBV6-2 or TRBV6-3 with TRBJ2-7, with D perhaps matching TRBD1 (5 bases). Between the trimmed V and J ends, which lost 1 base and 3 bases, there was a span of 7 bases. Germline-derived CDR1 and CDR2 are MNHEY and SVGEGT. The CDR3 contains 13 residues. In DNA, the CDR3 is TGTGCCAGCAGTTACTTGCAGGGCTACGAGCAGTACTTC. As protein: CASSYLQGYEQYF.

The gene calls are TRBV5-1 and TRBJ2-6, with D possibly being TRBD2 (6 bases). Germline V lookup: CDR1 SGHRS, CDR2 YFSETQ. This CDR3 region has 19 residues. V was shortened by 1 base and J by 0 bases, with 17 bases between the two germline ends. The CDR3 DNA reads TGCGCCAGCAGCTTGTCGGCAGGGCGGGGAAGCTCTGGGGCCAACGTCCTGACTTTC. It specifies CASSLSAGRGSSGANVLTF. Variable domain in full (rest from reference TRBV5-1 and TRBJ2-6): KAGVTQTPRYLIKTRGQQVTLSCSPISGHRSVSWYQQTPGQGLQFLFEYFSETQRNKGNFPGRFSGRQFSNSRSEMNVSTLELGDSALYLCASSLSAGRGSSGANVLTFGAGSRLTVL.

CDR3 amino acids: CASSPPSSSNEQFF. CDR3 in DNA: TGTGCCAGCTCACCACCTTCTAGCAGCAATGAGCAGTTCTTC. The chain uses TRBV18 and TRBJ2-1, with a possible D match to TRBD2 (5 bases). This CDR3 is built from 14 residues. Germline CDR1 reads KGHSH; CDR2 reads LQKENI. Trimming removed 0 bases from V and 6 bases from J, with 9 bases in between.

The chain combines TRBV9 with TRBJ2-1, with 7 bases that match TRBD1. CDR3 length equals 14 residues. V was pared by 3 bases and J by 9 bases, with 9 bases of the junction left unmatched. Germline loops: CDR1 SGDLS, CDR2 YYNGEE. The CDR3: CASSAAGQVVEQFF. The CDR3, as DNA: TGTGCCAGCAGCGCCGCAGGACAGGTGGTTGAGCAGTTCTTC. Drawing the rest from reference TRBV9 and TRBJ2-1, the complete variable domain is DSGVTQTPKHLITATGQRVTLRCSPRSGDLSVYWYQQSLDQGLQFLIQYYNGEERAKGNILERFSAQQFPDLHSELNLSSLELGDSALYFCASSAAGQVVEQFFGPGTRLTVL.